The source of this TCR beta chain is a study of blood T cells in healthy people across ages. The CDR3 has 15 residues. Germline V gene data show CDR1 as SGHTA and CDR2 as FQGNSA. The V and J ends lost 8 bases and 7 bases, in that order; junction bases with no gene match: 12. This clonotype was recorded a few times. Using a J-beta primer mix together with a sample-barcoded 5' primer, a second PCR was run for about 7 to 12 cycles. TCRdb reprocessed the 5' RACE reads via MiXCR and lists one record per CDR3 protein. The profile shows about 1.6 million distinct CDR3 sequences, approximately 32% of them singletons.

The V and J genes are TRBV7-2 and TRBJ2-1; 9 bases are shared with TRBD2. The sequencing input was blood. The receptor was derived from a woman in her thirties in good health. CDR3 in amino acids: CASALGISGRNEQFF. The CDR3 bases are TGTGCCAGCGCCCTGGGCATAAGCGGGAGGAATGAGCAGTTCTTC.